Following are 20 T cell receptor beta chains from one sample sequenced in a study of shared clonotypes between healthy human individuals. The protocol was immunoSEQ multiplex PCR, while the TCRdb copy is restricted to in-frame clones and leaves out a portion. The sample carries approximately 720,000 clones, approximately 75% recorded once. Sequencing used memory CD4+ T cells sorted from blood. Subset denoted: CD45RA-negative fraction. All receptors come from a woman under 40 in good health.

This clone was recorded once. The chain combines TRBV7-2 with TRBJ1-5; a weak D match, TRBD1 (6 bases). V shed 0 bases and J shed 7 bases, with 13 bases lying between them. The germline V gene encodes CDR1 SGHTA and CDR2 FQGNSA. The CDR3 spans 15 residues. CDR3 loop: CASSLALQGRQPQHF. CDR3 in DNA: TGTGCCAGCAGCTTAGCGCTCCAGGGGAGGCAGCCCCAGCATTTT.

V is TRBV7-9 and J is TRBJ2-7; possible D gene TRBD1, 5 bases. Deletions cut 5 bases from V and 2 bases from J, with 19 bases between. The germline CDR1 and CDR2 sequences are SEHNR and FQNEAQ (reference sequence). The CDR3 runs 16 residues. DNA for the CDR3: TGTGCCAGCAGCCCGAGTCTAGGGGCCGAAACCTACGAGCAGTACTTC. Its protein is CASSPSLGAETYEQYF.

This chain uses TRBV5-1 with TRBJ2-5, with a possible D match to TRBD1 (6 bases). From germline, CDR1 is SGHRS and CDR2 YFSETQ. V lost 3 bases and J lost 3, with 12 bases in between. The CDR3 is 14 residues long. The CDR3 sequence is CASSYRTEKETQYF. The CDR3 region has the DNA TGCGCCAGCAGCTACCGGACAGAGAAAGAGACCCAGTACTTC.

The genes are TRBV25-1 and TRBJ2-7; weak D call: TRBD2 (6 bases). The CDR3 has 15 residues. The V and J ends lost 3 bases and 3 bases respectively, with 15 bases between them. CDR1 is MGHDK and CDR2 is SYGVNS in the germline V gene. CDR3 coding DNA: TGTGCCAGCAGTGAGGTCGGAGGGGTACGCTACGAGCAGTACTTC. This sequence encodes CASSEVGGVRYEQYF.

The chain has TRBV29-1 and TRBJ2-7; D remains unclear. The germline V gene encodes CDR1 SQVTM and CDR2 ANQGSEA. The CDR3 loop spans 13 amino acids. V was shortened by 2 bases and J by 9 bases, with 17 bases between the two germline ends. The DNA of the CDR3 is TGCAGCGTTGAAACGTCGGGCGGCGTAGGGCAGTACTTC. Protein product: CSVETSGGVGQYF.

The chain recombines TRBV2 with TRBJ2-3; TRBD1 might be the D (6 bases). CDR3 size: 15 residues. Germline values: CDR1 SNHLY, CDR2 FYNNEI. V dropped 6 bases and J dropped 8 bases, with 21 bases sitting between them. The CDR3 protein is CASSRETGLGRTQYF. In DNA, the CDR3 is TGTGCCAGCAGCAGAGAAACAGGGTTGGGTCGTACGCAGTATTTT.

V gene TRBV11-2 combines with J gene TRBJ2-7, with 7 nucleotides matching TRBD1. The CDR3 totals 15 residues. V lost 5 bases to trimming and J lost 7 bases; unmatched junction nucleotides: 14. Germline CDR1 is SGHAT and CDR2 is FQNNGV. CDR3 sequence reads: CASSPRTGQWMEQYF. In DNA, the CDR3 is TGTGCCAGCAGCCCACGAACGGGACAGTGGATGGAGCAGTACTTC.

This clone was detected a few times. This CDR3 is CASSFRRLTGEQYF. The DNA of the CDR3 is TGTGCCAGCAGTTTCAGGAGGCTCACGGGCGAGCAGTACTTC. The rearrangement joins TRBV28 to TRBJ2-7; a possible D gene is TRBD2 (5 bases). This CDR3 spans 14 amino acids. From germline, CDR1 is MDHEN and CDR2 SYDVKM. With 3 bases removed from V and 6 bases from J, the gap between germline ends came to 15 bases.

This chain uses TRBV27 with TRBJ1-5, with D unclear. V lost 2 bases to trimming and J lost 6 bases, with 8 bases between them. Germline values: CDR1 MNHEY, CDR2 SMNVEV (reference sequence). This CDR3 region has 13 residues. The CDR3 DNA follows: TGTGCCAGCAGTTTACTCCTGGGTCAGCCCCAGCATTTT. Translating gives CASSLLLGQPQHF.

This clone was seen once. V usage is TRBV7-3 and J usage is TRBJ2-5, with TRBD1 identical over 9 bases. V gave up 3 bases and J gave up 6 bases; unmatched junction bases: 8. Germline V gene data show CDR1 as SGHTA and CDR2 as FQGTGA. There are 15 residues in the CDR3. CDR3 coding DNA: TGTGCCAGCAGCTTGGGACAGGGTGAGAGAAAGACCCAGTACTTC. Amino acids: CASSLGQGERKTQYF.

This clone turned up a few times. The chain has TRBV28 and TRBJ1-3; 7 bases fit TRBD1. CDR3 size: 16 residues. V dropped 6 bases and J dropped 0; count of bases not matched to a gene: 8. The germline gives CDR1 MDHEN, CDR2 SYDVKM. In nucleotides, the CDR3 is TGTGCCAGCAGCTCGGACAGGCCAAGCTCTGGAAACACCATATATTTT. It translates to CASSSDRPSSGNTIYF.

This clone was seen once. Germline and junction disagree at one end, which may indicate a read error. Additional DNA sequences in this sample encode the identical CDR3. The CDR3 DNA reads TGCGCCAGCAGCTTGGTGGGGACCGGACCTGAAGCTTTCTTT. Protein sequence: CASSLVGTGPEAFF. This chain connects TRBV5-4 to TRBJ1-1; tentative D call: TRBD1 (5 bases). This CDR3 is built from 14 residues. Germline V gives CDR1 SGHNT, CDR2 YYREEE (reference sequence).

The V call is TRBV29-1, the J call TRBJ2-7; TRBD1 matches at 10 bases. CDR3 length: 13 amino acids. V lost 2 bases, J lost 4 bases, and 2 bases stayed unmatched. In germline, CDR1 is SQVTM, CDR2 ANQGSEA. The CDR3 region has the DNA TGCAGCGTTGAAAAGGGACAGGGGTACGAGCAGTACTTC. Protein sequence: CSVEKGQGYEQYF.

In the case of this clone: A much larger clone lies a single base off, so this may be a read error. This chain connects TRBV5-4 to TRBJ1-1, with D tentatively TRBD1 (5 bases). Germline V CDR1 and CDR2: SGHNT, YYREEE (reference sequence). The V end lost 4 bases, the J end lost 0 bases, and 10 bases lay between the germline ends. The CDR3 extends over 14 amino acids. DNA of the CDR3: TGTGCCAGCAGCAAGGGACGGATGAACACTGAAGCTTTCTTT. This encodes CASSKGRMNTEAFF. The variable domain in full, completed from reference TRBV5-4 and TRBJ1-1, reads ETGVTQSPTHLIKTRGQQVTLRCSSQSGHNTVSWYQQALGQGPQFIFQYYREEENGRGNFPPRFSGLQFPNYSSELNVNALELDDSALYLCASSKGRMNTEAFFGQGTRLTVV.

The gene calls are TRBV7-2 and TRBJ2-5; 7 positions agree with TRBD1. The V segment lost 5 bases and the J segment 4 bases; nucleotides outside the gene matches: 4. Germline CDR1 reads SGHTA; CDR2 reads FQGNSA. This CDR3 region has 13 residues. CDR3 sequence reads: CASSQDRRETQYF. CDR3 sequence (DNA): TGTGCCAGCAGCCAGGACAGGAGAGAGACCCAGTACTTC.

The rearrangement joins TRBV2 to TRBJ1-5; D might be TRBD1 (5 bases). The V end lost 6 bases, the J end lost 3 bases, and 12 bases lay between the germline ends. CDR3 length: 14 amino acids. Germline CDR1 reads SNHLY; CDR2 reads FYNNEI. CDR3: CASRQGNPNQPQHF. DNA of the CDR3: TGTGCCAGCAGGCAGGGAAACCCCAATCAGCCCCAGCATTTT.

This rearrangement joins TRBV5-4 to TRBJ1-4, with 8 bases fitting TRBD1. The CDR3 runs 14 residues. J was trimmed by 8 bases and V by 5 bases; bases with no gene match: 8. Germline-derived CDR1 and CDR2 are SGHNT and YYREEE (reference sequence). DNA for the CDR3: TGTGCCAGCAGTCCCGGGACAGGCGGGGAAAAACTGTTTTTT. This sequence encodes CASSPGTGGEKLFF.

The chain couples TRBV5-4 to TRBJ2-1; 10 bases line up with TRBD1. This CDR3 contains 13 residues. Germline V CDR1 and CDR2: SGHNT, YYREEE (reference sequence). With V trimmed by 4 bases and J by 8 bases, 3 bases remained unmatched. The CDR3 DNA is TGTGCCAGCAGCCTGGGGACAGGGGATGAGCAGTTCTTC. It specifies CASSLGTGDEQFF.

The chain recombines TRBV2 with TRBJ2-1; 10 nucleotides align to TRBD2. Germline values: CDR1 SNHLY, CDR2 FYNNEI. V shed 6 bases and J 4 bases; nucleotides not matched to a gene: 6. CDR3 length: 15 residues. The CDR3 DNA reads TGTGCCAGCAGGGTACTAGCGGGATCTTACAATGAGCAGTTCTTC. Translated: CASRVLAGSYNEQFF.

This clone was counted between two and nine times. The chain couples TRBV5-1 to TRBJ2-1; 16 positions match TRBD2. This CDR3 contains 17 residues. Germline V lookup: CDR1 SGHRS, CDR2 YFSETQ. Germline trimming cut 4 bases from V and 7 bases from J; bases unmatched to any gene: 8. The CDR3 loop is CASSTTGTSGRGNEQFF. DNA for the CDR3: TGCGCCAGCAGCACAACCGGGACTAGCGGGAGGGGGAATGAGCAGTTCTTC. The full variable domain, rest sourced from reference TRBV5-1 and TRBJ2-1, is KAGVTQTPRYLIKTRGQQVTLSCSPISGHRSVSWYQQTPGQGLQFLFEYFSETQRNKGNFPGRFSGRQFSNSRSEMNVSTLELGDSALYLCASSTTGTSGRGNEQFFGPGTRLTVL.